The source of this TCR beta chain is a study of tumor-infiltrating lymphocytes in oesophageal squamous cell carcinoma. This CDR3 spans 15 amino acids. Germline CDR1 reads MNHEY; CDR2 reads SMNVEV (reference sequence). V gave up 7 bases and J gave up 3 bases; unmatched junction bases: 7. Each CDR3 protein is one row after TCRdb ran MiXCR on the PCR reads. The sample has about 10,000 distinct CDR3 sequences, over 50% seen once. The sample consisted of esophageal tumor tissue. The sequence was collected from a male donor with esophageal squamous cell carcinoma. The rearrangement joins TRBV27 to TRBJ2-1, with 9 bases aligning to TRBD1. CDR3 loop: CASINRGLYYNEQFF. DNA for the CDR3: TGTGCCAGCATCAACAGGGGGCTCTACTACAATGAGCAGTTCTTC.